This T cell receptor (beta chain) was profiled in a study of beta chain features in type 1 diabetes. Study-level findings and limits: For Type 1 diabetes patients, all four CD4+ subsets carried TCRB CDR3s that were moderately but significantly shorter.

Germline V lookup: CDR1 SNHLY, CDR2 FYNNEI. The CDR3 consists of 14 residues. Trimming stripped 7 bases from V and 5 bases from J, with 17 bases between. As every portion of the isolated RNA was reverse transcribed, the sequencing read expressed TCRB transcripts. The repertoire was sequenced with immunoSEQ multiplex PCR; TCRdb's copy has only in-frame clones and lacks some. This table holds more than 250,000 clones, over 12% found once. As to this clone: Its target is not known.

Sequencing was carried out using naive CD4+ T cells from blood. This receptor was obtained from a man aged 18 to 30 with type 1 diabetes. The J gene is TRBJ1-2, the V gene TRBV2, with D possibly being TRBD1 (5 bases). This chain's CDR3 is CASKEVAGGYGYTF. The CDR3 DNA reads TGTGCCAGCAAGGAGGTCGCCGGGGGATATGGCTACACCTTC.